This TCR beta chain was sequenced during a study of cytotoxic CD8 clonotypes in ibrutinib-treated CLL. This CDR3 region has 12 residues. V shed 4 bases and J shed 8 bases, with 9 bases lying between them. Per germline, CDR1 MGHRA and CDR2 YSYEKL. The table came from immunoSEQ multiplex PCR; TCRdb's copy has only in-frame clones and leaves some out. The data hold nearly 300,000 clones, with approximately 79% observed a single time. This sequence joins TRBV4-1 and TRBJ2-1; no clear D gene. Sequenced here: PBMCs, sampled at disease progression, from a patient treated with ibrutinib. This clonotype was obtained from a human donor with chronic lymphocytic leukemia. The CDR3 loop is CASSPRSDEQFF. In DNA form, the CDR3 reads TGCGCCAGCAGCCCACGATCGGATGAGCAGTTCTTC.